This T cell receptor beta chain was captured by sequencing in a study of a mutant IDH1 vaccine in newly diagnosed glioma. As for time point: week 47, end of study. A single vaccine dose contained 300 ug of mutant IDH1 20-mer peptide, and topical imiquimod was used with it. Clones were read by immunoSEQ multiplex PCR, and TCRdb kept only the in-frame ones, dropping some. Here the sample spans 30,000 to 35,000 clones, roughly nine tenths being singletons. In the case of this clone: Antigen: not known.

This CDR3 spans 16 amino acids. Per the germline V gene, CDR1 is SNHLY and CDR2 is FYNNEI. Unmatched junction bases numbered 7, after V lost 6 bases and J lost 1 base. This TCR was recovered from a man aged 40-49 years with glioma. The chain is built from TRBV2 and TRBJ2-3, with 10 bases matching TRBD1. The sequencing used PBMCs, collected from a glioma patient whose treatment included an IDH1 peptide vaccine. CDR3 sequence reads: CASRRQGAGGTDTQYF. For the CDR3, the DNA is TGTGCCAGCAGAAGACAGGGGGCAGGGGGCACAGATACGCAGTATTTT.